The 27 T cell receptor beta chains reported below all come from one sample, sequenced in a study of vaccination and CD4 T cells after COVID-19. With the Oncomine TCR Beta short-read assay, DNA from cultured CD4+ T cells was sequenced. TCRdb processed the PCR reads anew with MiXCR; each CDR3 protein has one entry. The data show about 13,000 distinct CDR3 sequences, approximately 30% seen once. Treatment of the sample: 10-day PBMC culture with coronavirus spike peptide pools or control peptides (ViraFEST assay). No antigens are known for them. This specimen was CD4+ T cells from blood, cultured in vitro, taken after SARS-CoV-2 vaccination. These receptors were obtained from a human donor who had recovered from COVID-19.

The J gene is TRBJ2-1, the V gene TRBV7-7; the match to TRBD2 covers 8 bases. Trimming took 5 bases from V and 0 from J; bases not matched to a gene: 3. This CDR3 comprises 15 residues. CDR1 is SSHAT and CDR2 is FNYEAQ in the germline V gene (reference sequence). The CDR3 is CASSPGGGSYNEQFF. As DNA, the CDR3 is TGTGCCAGCAGCCCGGGAGGGGGCTCCTACAATGAGCAGTTCTTC.

The rearrangement links TRBV7-2 to TRBJ2-7; weak D call: TRBD1 (5 bases). Trimming stripped 1 base from V and 5 bases from J, with 12 bases between. There are 14 residues in the CDR3. In germline, CDR1 is SGHTA, CDR2 FQGNSA. For the CDR3, the DNA is TGTGCCAGCAGCTTAGGACCACAGGTCCACGAGCAGTACTTC. Residues: CASSLGPQVHEQYF.

This clonotype has more than one count but fewer than ten. This rearrangement joins TRBV6-4 to TRBJ2-1, with 8 positions matching TRBD2. Germline V gene data show CDR1 as MRHNA and CDR2 as SNTAGT. V shed 6 bases and J 4 bases; nucleotides not matched to a gene: 14. The CDR3 spans 17 residues. The CDR3 loop reads CASRAPGLDLLYNEQFF. The CDR3 nucleotides are TGTGCCAGCAGGGCCCCGGGACTAGACCTATTATACAATGAGCAGTTCTTC.

CDR3: CASSLVVGASYEQYF. The CDR3 nucleotides read TGTGCCAGCAGCTTAGTAGTGGGGGCGTCGTACGAGCAGTACTTC. The gene calls are TRBV7-2 and TRBJ2-7; D is possibly TRBD1 (6 bases). The germline CDR1 and CDR2 sequences are SGHTA and FQGNSA. CDR3 length: 15 residues. The V end lost 1 base, the J end lost 4 bases, and 14 bases lay between the germline ends.

This CDR3 reads CASSHGQADQPQHF. The CDR3 DNA reads as TGCGCCAGCAGCCACGGACAGGCTGATCAGCCCCAGCATTTT. The chain has TRBV5-1 and TRBJ1-5; 7 bases are a match to TRBD1. V was pared by 4 bases and J by 5 bases, with 6 bases of the junction left unmatched. The CDR3 loop spans 14 amino acids. The germline gives CDR1 SGHRS, CDR2 YFSETQ.

Here the CDR3 DNA reads TGTGCCAGCAGCCAAGGGGTAATAGCGGTCCCCTCCTACGAGCAGTACTTC. It codes for CASSQGVIAVPSYEQYF. The chain uses TRBV4-2 and TRBJ2-7, with D maybe TRBD2 (6 bases). Germline CDR1 LGHNA, CDR2 YNFKEQ. V lost 1 base and J lost 0, with 16 bases in between. The CDR3 totals 17 residues.

The J gene is TRBJ2-1, the V gene TRBV6-2 or TRBV6-3, with D possibly TRBD2 on 5 matching bases. The CDR3 runs 15 residues. Germline loops: CDR1 MNHEY, CDR2 SVGEGT. V was clipped by 0 bases and J by 7 bases, with 13 bases between them. The chain's CDR3 is CASSYSALARNEQFF. CDR3 nucleotide sequence: TGTGCCAGCAGTTACTCGGCCTTAGCGCGGAATGAGCAGTTCTTC.

J is TRBJ2-6 and V is TRBV6-2 or TRBV6-3; D is ambiguous. V was shortened by 8 bases and J by 0 bases, with 5 bases between the two germline ends. Germline-derived CDR1 and CDR2 are MNHEY and SVGEGT. CDR3 length: 13 residues. For the CDR3, the DNA is TGTGCCAGCTTAAGCTCTGGGGCCAACGTCCTGACTTTC. Residues: CASLSSGANVLTF.

There are a few counts of this clonotype. Germline and junction disagree at one end, which may indicate a read error. This sequence joins TRBV6-5 and TRBJ1-5; D unclear. CDR1 MNHEY and CDR2 SVGAGI come from the germline V gene. The CDR3 is made up of 13 amino acids. CDR3 sequence (DNA): TGTGCCAGCAGCTACTCCGGGAGACAGCCCCAGCATTTT. This encodes CASSYSGRQPQHF.

In this sample, this clonotype turned up a few times. V and J are TRBV27 and TRBJ1-5; 7 bases are shared with TRBD1. This CDR3 region has 15 residues. Germline loops: CDR1 MNHEY, CDR2 SMNVEV (reference sequence). V lost 6 bases, J lost 2 bases, and 7 bases stayed unmatched. The CDR3 loop is CASSLTGNGNQPQHF. The DNA of the CDR3 is TGTGCCAGCAGCCTGACAGGGAATGGCAATCAGCCCCAGCATTTT.

A few counts support this clonotype. The rearrangement joins TRBV24-1 to TRBJ2-7; perhaps TRBD1 as D (6 bases). CDR3 length: 17 residues. V gave up 2 bases and J gave up 2 bases, with 18 bases separating them. Germline loops: CDR1 KGHDR, CDR2 SFDVKD. CDR3 amino acids: CATSDWGSGTNPYEQYF. In nucleotides, the CDR3 is TGTGCCACCAGTGATTGGGGATCCGGGACAAACCCCTACGAGCAGTACTTC.

This clonotype has only a few counts. The V call is TRBV20-1, the J call TRBJ2-3; 13 nucleotides match TRBD2. CDR3 length: 15 residues. Looked up from germline, CDR1 is DFQATT and CDR2 is SNEGSKA (reference sequence). Losses at the gene ends were 6 bases for V and 6 bases for J; bases not matched to a gene: 9. The CDR3 nucleotides read TGCAGTGCACCCCAGACTAGCGGGAGGATGGATACGCAGTATTTT. This sequence encodes CSAPQTSGRMDTQYF.

The V call is TRBV4-1, the J call TRBJ1-5; tentatively, D is TRBD1 (6 bases). The CDR3 is made up of 13 amino acids. The germline V and J ends were trimmed by 5 bases and 8 bases, with 13 bases remaining between them. Germline assignment: CDR1 MGHRA and CDR2 YSYEKL. For the CDR3, the DNA is TGCGCCAGCAGCGCCCAGGGGCCAGAGCCCCAGCATTTT. Protein sequence: CASSAQGPEPQHF.

The V call is TRBV28, the J call TRBJ1-1; D is uncertain. CDR1 is MDHEN, CDR2 SYDVKM, per germline. Trimming stripped 2 bases from V and 6 bases from J, with 13 bases between. This CDR3 is built from 14 residues. CDR3 protein: CASSLSRAQPEAFF. In DNA form, the CDR3 reads TGTGCCAGCAGTTTAAGTAGGGCCCAACCTGAAGCTTTCTTT.

This clonotype occurred a few times. This chain links TRBV7-3 with TRBJ2-5; 11 bases are shared with TRBD2. J lost 5 bases, V lost 5 bases, and 4 bases had no gene match. The CDR3 length is 14 residues. Per the germline V gene, CDR1 is SGHTA and CDR2 is FQGTGA. CDR3 in amino acids: CASSPIAGGETQYF. In nucleotides, the CDR3 is TGTGCCAGCAGCCCAATAGCGGGAGGGGAGACCCAGTACTTC.

The chain combines TRBV6-1 with TRBJ2-3, with TRBD1 matching 10 bases. Germline trimming cut 6 bases from V and 8 bases from J; bases unmatched to any gene: 11. CDR3 size: 15 residues. Germline values: CDR1 MNHNS, CDR2 SASEGT. The CDR3 protein is CASRSGTGEAGTQYF. The DNA for the CDR3 is TGTGCCAGCAGATCCGGGACAGGGGAGGCGGGTACGCAGTATTTT.

This sequence joins TRBV20-1 and TRBJ1-1, with D unclear. Trimming shortened V by 6 bases and J by 2 bases, and 10 bases separated the two germline ends. The CDR3 extends over 12 amino acids. In germline, CDR1 is DFQATT, CDR2 SNEGSKA (reference sequence). The CDR3, as DNA: TGCAGTGCCTCGTATAAAAACACTGAAGCTTTCTTT. Translating gives CSASYKNTEAFF.

The chain carries TRBV20-1 and TRBJ2-5; D is unclear. Germline loops: CDR1 DFQATT, CDR2 SNEGSKA (reference sequence). V lost 2 bases and J lost 2, with 12 bases in between. The CDR3 contains 14 residues. The CDR3 DNA reads TGCAGTGCTAGACCCCAACGGTTACAAGAGACCCAGTACTTC. Translation gives CSARPQRLQETQYF.

The sample holds a few counts of this clonotype. The rearrangement joins TRBV7-3 to TRBJ2-7; D perhaps matches TRBD1 (5 bases). The CDR3 has 12 residues. Deletions cut 6 bases from V and 1 base from J, with 7 bases between. Per the germline V gene, CDR1 is SGHTA and CDR2 is FQGTGA. The CDR3 sequence is CASRSGSYEQYF. The CDR3 DNA reads as TGTGCCAGCAGATCAGGGTCCTACGAGCAGTACTTC.

The V gene is TRBV6-1, the J gene TRBJ2-6; a possible D gene is TRBD1 (5 bases). The germline V and J ends were trimmed by 7 bases and 0 bases, with 19 bases remaining between them. Germline assignment: CDR1 MNHNS and CDR2 SASEGT. The CDR3 is 18 residues long. The CDR3 bases are TGTGCCAGCACTCAGGGCCCAGGACCCCCCTCTGGGGCCAACGTCCTGACTTTC. It encodes CASTQGPGPPSGANVLTF.

This chain joins TRBV11-2 and TRBJ2-5, with D maybe TRBD1 (5 bases). The V end was cut by 1 base, the J end by 3 bases, with 12 bases between. Germline CDR1 and CDR2: SGHAT and FQNNGV. This CDR3 spans 15 amino acids. The CDR3 nucleotides are TGTGCCAGCAGCTTAGGCGTCGGCAGGGAAGAGACCCAGTACTTC. This gives the protein CASSLGVGREETQYF.

A few counts support this clonotype. V gene TRBV2 combines with J gene TRBJ2-4; D possibly corresponds to TRBD2 (6 bases). CDR3 length: 16 amino acids. Between the trimmed V and J ends, which lost 3 bases and 1 base, there was a span of 13 bases. Germline loops: CDR1 SNHLY, CDR2 FYNNEI. This CDR3 is CASSDAAGRAKNIQYF. In DNA, the CDR3 is TGTGCCAGCAGTGATGCGGCAGGGAGGGCCAAAAACATTCAGTACTTC.

This clonotype was picked up one time. The junction shows a germline mismatch at one end, possibly a read error. This chain uses TRBV7-2 with TRBJ2-7; D is unresolved. CDR1 SGHTA and CDR2 FQGNSA come from the germline V gene. The CDR3 sequence is 12 residues long. The CDR3 coding sequence is TGTGCCAGCAGCTTAGCGCTGGACGAGCAGTGCTTC. Translating gives CASSLALDEQCF.

This clonotype was detected a few times. J is TRBJ2-5 and V is TRBV6-2 or TRBV6-3, with 7 bases fitting TRBD2. CDR1 is MNHEY and CDR2 is SVGEGT in the germline V gene. The junction had 14 bases not matched to a gene; V was cut back by 8 bases and J by 2 bases. The CDR3 extends over 16 amino acids. As DNA, the CDR3 is TGTGCCAGCCAACCTGGGATAGCGGGCCCGCAAGAGACCCAGTACTTC. It specifies CASQPGIAGPQETQYF.

In its sample, this clonotype was seen a few times. The V call is TRBV7-2, the J call TRBJ1-2, with 7 bases lining up with TRBD1. This CDR3 spans 15 amino acids. The V segment lost 5 bases and the J segment 0 bases; nucleotides outside the gene matches: 6. The V gene's germline CDR1 is SGHTA and CDR2 FQGNSA. CDR3 nucleotides: TGTGCCAGCAGCCGCAGGGGGGATCCTAACTATGGCTACACCTTC. This encodes CASSRRGDPNYGYTF.

The table lists this clonotype with a count of one. This chain links TRBV6-4 with TRBJ1-4; perhaps TRBD1 as D (6 bases). V lost 3 bases, J lost 7 bases, and 12 bases lay in between. This CDR3 is 14 amino acids long. CDR1 and CDR2 (germline): MRHNA, SNTAGT. CDR3 amino acids: CASSEGGVGEKLFF. The CDR3 DNA sequence: TGTGCCAGCAGTGAAGGGGGGGTCGGTGAAAAACTGTTTTTT.

This sequence joins TRBV20-1 and TRBJ1-1, with TRBD1 identical over 8 bases. V was clipped by 0 bases and J by 3 bases; unmatched bases: 6. Germline CDR1 and CDR2: DFQATT and SNEGSKA (reference sequence). CDR3 length: 15 residues. This CDR3 is CSARDQMGQDTEAFF. In DNA form, the CDR3 reads TGCAGTGCTAGAGACCAGATGGGACAGGACACTGAAGCTTTCTTT.